This TCR beta chain was sequenced in a study of T cell clonality in common variable immunodeficiency. This clone is categorized as medium-sized. Its antigen is unknown. The read ends 3 residues before the CDR3 terminus; that terminus is restored from the germline J gene. Sequenced by immunoSEQ multiplex PCR; TCRdb stores in-frame clones only, minus some. Recorded here are roughly 25,000 clones, none singletons. Germline CDR1 SGHKS, CDR2 YYEKEE (reference sequence). CDR3 length: 13 amino acids. V was pared by 7 bases and J by 6 bases, with 17 bases between. Patients and controls were mostly of Caucasian heritage. CVID subjects were neither ill nor on immunomodulatory or immunosuppressive medication at sampling. Study conclusions and caveats: Fewer deletions and N-nucleotide insertions were reportedly seen in common variable immunodeficiency TCR beta sequences.

This chain connects TRBV5-5 to TRBJ2-7; TRBD2 might be the D (5 bases). Sequencing was carried out using peripheral blood mononuclear cells. The receptor was isolated from a human donor with common variable immunodeficiency. CDR3 loop: CASSPGVMPEQYF. Partial CDR3 DNA: TGTGCCAGCTCCCCCGGGGTTATGCCCGAG.